These 22 T cell receptor beta chains originate from one sample sequenced in a study of blood T cells in healthy people across ages. Primed by a sample-barcoded 5' primer and a J-beta primer mix, a second PCR proceeded for about 7 to 11 cycles. Using its own MiXCR run on the 5' RACE reads, TCRdb lists one record per CDR3 protein. The data contain about 1.8 million distinct CDR3 sequences, about 49% of them singletons. Sequencing input: blood. The receptors were gathered from a woman in her 40s in good health.

This clonotype was recorded many times. The chain couples TRBV20-1 to TRBJ2-7, with D unresolved. The germline CDR1 and CDR2 sequences are DFQATT and SNEGSKA (reference sequence). CDR3 length: 11 amino acids. Deletions cut 3 bases from V and 6 bases from J, with 9 bases between. The CDR3 reads CSARDLGEQYF. CDR3 bases: TGCAGTGCTAGGGACCTCGGCGAGCAGTACTTC.

This clonotype has only a few counts. The V gene is TRBV6-5, the J gene TRBJ2-7; D not certain. V was clipped by 4 bases and J by 5 bases, with 12 bases between them. CDR1 MNHEY and CDR2 SVGAGI come from the germline V gene. CDR3 size: 13 residues. This CDR3 is CASSFYAWHEQYF. The DNA of the CDR3 is TGTGCCAGCAGTTTTTATGCCTGGCACGAGCAGTACTTC.

The chain carries TRBV6-5 and TRBJ2-3, with D possibly being TRBD1 (5 bases). Trimming took off 6 bases at V and 2 bases at J, with 12 bases between the two ends. The length of the CDR3 is 14 residues. Germline CDR1 MNHEY, CDR2 SVGAGI. In DNA, the CDR3 is TGTGCCAGCAGATACGACAGCTACACAGATACGCAGTATTTT. The encoded protein is CASRYDSYTDTQYF.

There are a few counts of this clonotype. The rearrangement joins TRBV6-2 or TRBV6-3 to TRBJ2-1, with 7 bases aligning to TRBD2. Germline V gene data show CDR1 as MNHEY and CDR2 as SVGEGT. CDR3 length: 17 residues. V gave up 7 bases and J gave up 0 bases; unmatched junction bases: 12. The CDR3 sequence: CASTHGARGTSYNEQFF. The DNA for the CDR3 is TGTGCCAGCACTCATGGGGCGCGGGGGACCTCCTACAATGAGCAGTTCTTC.

This chain connects TRBV2 to TRBJ1-2; unclear D gene. The germline V gene has CDR1 SNHLY and CDR2 FYNNEI. This CDR3 region has 12 residues. V lost 9 bases and J 5 bases, leaving 13 bases between the germline ends. The CDR3 region has the DNA TGTGCCAGTATCGTTGGGCCGTATGGCTACACCTTC. Its translation: CASIVGPYGYTF.

Here the CDR3 DNA reads TGCAGTGCTAGTACAGGGCCTACCGGGGAGCTGTTTTTT. Translating it yields CSASTGPTGELFF. This chain links TRBV20-1 with TRBJ2-2; TRBD1 is a possible D gene (6 bases). The germline CDR1 and CDR2 sequences are DFQATT and SNEGSKA (reference sequence). The CDR3 is 13 amino acids. V shed 3 bases and J shed 5 bases, with 10 bases lying between them.

The V and J genes are TRBV2 and TRBJ1-2, with D unclear. The CDR3 sequence is 13 residues long. The V end lost 8 bases, the J end lost 0 bases, and 10 bases lay between the germline ends. Per the germline V gene, CDR1 is SNHLY and CDR2 is FYNNEI. CDR3 sequence (DNA): TGTGCCAGCCCTAAATTGACTAACTATGGCTACACCTTC. Translation: CASPKLTNYGYTF.

The chain combines TRBV4-2 with TRBJ2-3; 7 positions match TRBD1. Germline V CDR1 and CDR2: LGHNA, YNFKEQ. This CDR3 comprises 16 residues. J was trimmed by 0 bases and V by 7 bases; bases with no gene match: 10. CDR3 protein: CASKTRGGASTDTQYF. CDR3 sequence (DNA): TGTGCCAGCAAAACCCGAGGGGGCGCGAGCACAGATACGCAGTATTTT.

This chain joins TRBV7-2 and TRBJ1-6; weak D call: TRBD1 (6 bases). V was pared by 5 bases and J by 5 bases, with 13 bases between. CDR1 is SGHTA and CDR2 is FQGNSA in the germline V gene. This CDR3 comprises 15 residues. The CDR3 DNA sequence: TGTGCCAGCAGCCCCCGGACAGAACATAATTCACCCCTCCACTTT. This sequence encodes CASSPRTEHNSPLHF.

V and J are TRBV29-1 and TRBJ2-5; tentative D call: TRBD2 (6 bases). The ends were cut back, 6 bases at V and 11 bases at J, with 16 bases in the middle. Germline V CDR1 and CDR2: SQVTM, ANQGSEA. The CDR3 extends over 11 amino acids. The DNA for the CDR3 is TGCAGCGTCAATGACATCGGAGGGCAGTACTTC. Translating gives CSVNDIGGQYF. The entire variable domain, with the rest obtained from reference TRBV29-1 and TRBJ2-5, is as follows: SAVISQKPSRDICQRGTSLTIQCQVDSQVTMMFWYRQQPGQSLTLIATANQGSEATYESGFVIDKFPISRPNLTFSTLTVSNMSPEDSSIYLCSVNDIGGQYFGPGTRLLVL.

The chain links TRBV7-2 to TRBJ1-2, with 7 bases fitting TRBD1. Per germline, CDR1 SGHTA and CDR2 FQGNSA. CDR3 length: 15 amino acids. V shed 5 bases and J 4 bases; nucleotides not matched to a gene: 10. CDR3: CASSVHQGVGYGYTF. CDR3 bases: TGTGCCAGCAGCGTCCACCAGGGGGTTGGCTATGGCTACACCTTC.

The chain uses TRBV9 and TRBJ2-5, with TRBD2 matching over 9 bases. Germline loops: CDR1 SGDLS, CDR2 YYNGEE. This CDR3 comprises 16 residues. V trimming: 0 bases; J trimming: 5 bases; junction bases outside the gene matches: 8. The CDR3: CASSVVGGGALETQYF. CDR3 in DNA: TGTGCCAGCAGCGTAGTTGGCGGGGGGGCCTTGGAGACCCAGTACTTC.

The table lists this clonotype with a few counts. The rearrangement uses TRBV7-2 and TRBJ2-3; a possible D gene is TRBD1 (6 bases). Looked up from germline, CDR1 is SGHTA and CDR2 is FQGNSA. This CDR3 region has 13 residues. Trimming left V 5 bases short and J 7 bases short, with 13 bases between. CDR3 bases: TGTGCCAGCAGCCCGACCGGGACAAATACGCAGTATTTT. As protein: CASSPTGTNTQYF.

The chain carries TRBV15 and TRBJ2-1; D ambiguous. With the DNA end fitting TRBJ2-7 better, the J assignment may be wrong. Germline V CDR1 and CDR2: LNHNV, YYDKDF (reference sequence). The CDR3 has 14 residues. As DNA, the CDR3 is TGTGCCACCAGCAGAGATGAAGGGTTCTACGAGCAGTACTTC. Its translation: CATSRDEGFYEQYF.

This clonotype was counted once. A read error may produce the germline difference seen at one junction end. The chain combines TRBV5-6 with TRBJ2-1; 10 bases map to TRBD2. Germline CDR1 and CDR2: SGHDT and YYEEEE. CDR3 length: 17 amino acids. This chain's CDR3 is CTSSLGLTSGLYNEQFF. CDR3 DNA sequence: TGTACCAGCAGCTTGGGACTGACTAGCGGGCTGTACAATGAGCAGTTCTTC.

The genes are TRBV7-2 and TRBJ2-7, with TRBD2 matching over 8 bases. The V and J ends lost 4 bases and 4 bases, in that order; junction bases with no gene match: 9. The CDR3 contains 15 residues. CDR1 is SGHTA and CDR2 is FQGNSA in the germline V gene. CDR3 DNA: TGTGCCAGCAGCTCGCCGGGGGGGGTAGGGTACGAGCAGTACTTC. Protein sequence: CASSSPGGVGYEQYF.

This clonotype turned up a few times. The chain uses TRBV15 and TRBJ2-5; D is unclear. The germline V and J ends were trimmed by 9 bases and 3 bases, with 17 bases remaining between them. CDR3 length equals 14 residues. The germline gives CDR1 LNHNV, CDR2 YYDKDF (reference sequence). CDR3 sequence: CATTRSAREETQYF. In nucleotides, the CDR3 is TGTGCCACAACCAGGTCGGCCCGAGAAGAGACCCAGTACTTC.

This rearrangement joins TRBV5-1 to TRBJ2-1; 9 bases map to TRBD1. In germline, CDR1 is SGHRS, CDR2 YFSETQ. The CDR3 spans 14 residues. With 3 bases clipped from V and 8 bases from J, the junction kept 6 bases outside the gene matches. CDR3 in amino acids: CASSSGQGTDEQFF. The DNA of the CDR3 is TGCGCCAGCAGCTCCGGACAGGGGACGGATGAGCAGTTCTTC.

This clonotype was recorded a few times. V usage is TRBV2 and J usage is TRBJ2-5; 10 bases line up with TRBD1. V dropped 6 bases and J dropped 2; count of bases not matched to a gene: 6. This CDR3 contains 15 residues. Germline lookup yields CDR1 SNHLY and CDR2 FYNNEI. The CDR3 coding sequence is TGTGCCAGCAGCCGACAGGGGGCAACTCAAGAGACCCAGTACTTC. Amino acid sequence: CASSRQGATQETQYF.

The chain combines TRBV20-1 with TRBJ2-4, with 7 bases that match TRBD2. The J call could be wrong; TRBJ2-7 is a better fit for the DNA end. CDR3 length: 15 residues. Germline values: CDR1 DFQATT, CDR2 SNEGSKA (reference sequence). The CDR3 sequence: CSARDPRLADYEQYF. CDR3 DNA: TGCAGTGCTAGAGATCCCAGGCTAGCGGACTACGAGCAGTACTTC.

The chain recombines TRBV24-1 with TRBJ2-3; TRBD2 matches 10 bases. The V gene's germline CDR1 is KGHDR and CDR2 SFDVKD. The J segment lost 5 bases and the V segment lost 3 bases, leaving 7 bases of the junction unmatched. This CDR3 has 16 amino acids. The CDR3 region has the DNA TGTGCCACCAGTGATATAGCGGGGGGTCCGGGAGATACGCAGTATTTT. Translating gives CATSDIAGGPGDTQYF.

The rearrangement uses TRBV5-5 and TRBJ2-1; D is uncertain. Germline V gives CDR1 SGHKS, CDR2 YYEKEE (reference sequence). The length of the CDR3 is 13 residues. V dropped 1 base and J dropped 9 bases, with 11 bases sitting between them. CDR3 loop: CASSLTNTIEQFF. The CDR3 bases are TGTGCCAGCAGCTTGACAAATACTATTGAGCAGTTCTTC.